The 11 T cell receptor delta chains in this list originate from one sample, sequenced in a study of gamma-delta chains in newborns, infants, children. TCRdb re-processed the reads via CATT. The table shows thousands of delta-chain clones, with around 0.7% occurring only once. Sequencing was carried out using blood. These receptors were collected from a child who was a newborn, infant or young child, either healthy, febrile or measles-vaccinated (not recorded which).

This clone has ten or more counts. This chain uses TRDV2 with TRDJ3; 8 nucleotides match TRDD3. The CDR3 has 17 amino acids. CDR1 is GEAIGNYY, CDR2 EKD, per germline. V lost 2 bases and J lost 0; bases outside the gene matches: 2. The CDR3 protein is CACDILGGSWDTRQMFF. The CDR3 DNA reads TGTGCCTGTGACATACTGGGGGGCTCCTGGGACACCCGACAGATGTTTTTC.

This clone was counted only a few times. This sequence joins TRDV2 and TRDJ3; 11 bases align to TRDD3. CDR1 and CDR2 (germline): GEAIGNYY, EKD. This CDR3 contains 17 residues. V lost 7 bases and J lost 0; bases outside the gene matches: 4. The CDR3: CACGLGDNSWDTRQMFF. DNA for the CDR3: TGTGCCTGCGGACTGGGGGATAACTCCTGGGACACCCGACAGATGTTTTTC.

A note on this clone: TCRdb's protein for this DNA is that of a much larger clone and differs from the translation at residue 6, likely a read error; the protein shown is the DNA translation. In DNA form, the CDR3 reads TGTGCCTGTGACAAAGCACTGGGGGATACGGCCTGGGACACCCGACAGATGTTTTTC. This encodes CACDKALGDTAWDTRQMFF. The rearrangement links TRDV2 to TRDJ3, with 13 nucleotides matching TRDD3. This CDR3 region has 19 residues. Losses at the gene ends were 2 bases for V and 2 bases for J; bases not matched to a gene: 5. Germline values: CDR1 GEAIGNYY, CDR2 EKD.

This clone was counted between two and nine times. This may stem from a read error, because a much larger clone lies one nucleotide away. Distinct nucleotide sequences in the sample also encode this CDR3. CDR3 region: CACDYWGSSWDTRQMFF. CDR3 DNA: TGTGCCTGCGACTACTGGGGGAGCTCCTGGGACACCCGACAGATGTTTTTC. The genes are TRDV2 and TRDJ3, with TRDD3 matching 9 bases. This CDR3 has 17 residues. The V segment lost 7 bases and the J segment 0 bases; nucleotides outside the gene matches: 6. Germline CDR1 is GEAIGNYY and CDR2 is EKD.

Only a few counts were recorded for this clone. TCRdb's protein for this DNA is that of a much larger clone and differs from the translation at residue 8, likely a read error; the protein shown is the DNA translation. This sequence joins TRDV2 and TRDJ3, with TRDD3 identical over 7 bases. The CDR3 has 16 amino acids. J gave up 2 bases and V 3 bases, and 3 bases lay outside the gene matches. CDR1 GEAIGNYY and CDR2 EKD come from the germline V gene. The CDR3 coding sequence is TGTGCCTGTGACTGGGGGAGCCCCTGGGACACCCGACAGATGTTTTTC. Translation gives CACDWGSPWDTRQMFF.

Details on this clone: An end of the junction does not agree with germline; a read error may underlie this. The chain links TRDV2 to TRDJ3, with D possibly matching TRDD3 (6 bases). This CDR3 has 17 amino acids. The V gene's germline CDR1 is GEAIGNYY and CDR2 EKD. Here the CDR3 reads CACDVGWSSWGTRQMFF. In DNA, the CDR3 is TGTGCCTGTGATGTGGGATGGAGCTCCTGGGGCACCCGACAGATGTTTTTC.

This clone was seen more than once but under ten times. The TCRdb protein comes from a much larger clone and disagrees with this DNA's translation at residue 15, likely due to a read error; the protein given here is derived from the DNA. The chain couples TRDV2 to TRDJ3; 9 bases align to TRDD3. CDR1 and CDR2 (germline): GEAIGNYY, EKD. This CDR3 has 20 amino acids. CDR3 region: CACDTVTGGPSSWDIRQMFF. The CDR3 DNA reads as TGTGCCTGTGACACCGTGACTGGGGGACCCAGCTCCTGGGACATCCGACAGATGTTTTTC.

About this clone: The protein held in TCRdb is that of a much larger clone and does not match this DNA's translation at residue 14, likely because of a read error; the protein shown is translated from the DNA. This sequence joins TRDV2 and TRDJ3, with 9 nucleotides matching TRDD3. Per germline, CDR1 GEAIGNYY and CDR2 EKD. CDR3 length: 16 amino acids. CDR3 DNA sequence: TGTGCCTTCTACTGGGGGAGCTCCTGGGACACCCGACAGGTGTTTTTC. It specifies CAFYWGSSWDTRQVFF.

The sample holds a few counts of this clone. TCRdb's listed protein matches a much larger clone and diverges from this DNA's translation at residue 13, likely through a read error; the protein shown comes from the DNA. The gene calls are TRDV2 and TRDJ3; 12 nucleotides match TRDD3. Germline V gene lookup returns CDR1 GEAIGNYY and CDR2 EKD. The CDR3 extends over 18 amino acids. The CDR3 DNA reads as TGTGCCTGTGAACCCGTACTGGGGGATACCTGGGACATCCGACAGATGTTTTTC. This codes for CACEPVLGDTWDIRQMFF.

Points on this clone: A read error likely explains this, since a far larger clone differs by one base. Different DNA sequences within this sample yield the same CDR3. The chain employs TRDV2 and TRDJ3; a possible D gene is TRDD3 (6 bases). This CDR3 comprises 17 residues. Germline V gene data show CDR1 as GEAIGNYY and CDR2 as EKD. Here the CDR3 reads CACEVLGRSWDTRQMFF. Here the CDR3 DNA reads TGTGCCTGTGAAGTACTGGGACGCTCCTGGGACACCCGACAGATGTTCTTC.

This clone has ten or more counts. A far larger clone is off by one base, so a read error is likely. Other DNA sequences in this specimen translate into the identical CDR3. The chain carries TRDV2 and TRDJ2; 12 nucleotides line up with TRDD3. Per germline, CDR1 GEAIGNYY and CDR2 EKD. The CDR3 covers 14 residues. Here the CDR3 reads CACDILGDTAQLFF. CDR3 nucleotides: TGTGCCTGTGACATACTGGGGGATACAGCGCAACTCTTCTTT.